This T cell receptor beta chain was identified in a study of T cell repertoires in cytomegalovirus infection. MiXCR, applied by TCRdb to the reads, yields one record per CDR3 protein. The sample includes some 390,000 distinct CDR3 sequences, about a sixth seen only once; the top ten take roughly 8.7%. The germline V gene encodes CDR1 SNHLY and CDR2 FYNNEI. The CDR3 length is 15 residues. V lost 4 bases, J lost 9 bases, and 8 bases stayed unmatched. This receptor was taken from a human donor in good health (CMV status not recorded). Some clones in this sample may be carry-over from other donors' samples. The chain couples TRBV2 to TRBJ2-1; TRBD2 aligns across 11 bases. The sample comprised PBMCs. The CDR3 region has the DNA TGTGCCAGCAGTGCGGGTAGCGGGGGGGCCGGTGAGCAGTTCTTC. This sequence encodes CASSAGSGGAGEQFF.